This TCR beta chain was obtained from a study of metastatic and nonmetastatic thyroid tumors. Study as a whole: Comparison of repertoires was carried out across blood and tumor or nodule tissue from malignant and benign thyroid patients. Notes on the study in general: Within blood and tumor, benign nodules reportedly had significantly lower TCR beta diversity than malignant thyroid tumors did.

Germline trimming cut 4 bases from V and 5 bases from J; bases unmatched to any gene: 7. This CDR3 contains 14 residues. CDR1 is SGHTA and CDR2 is FQGNSA in the germline V gene. For this clone: Its antigen remains unknown.

Each patient came to thyroid surgery without any prior treatment (of any kind). Authors' analysis steps: Between-group CDR3 differences, defined by clinicopathological status, yielded a distant-metastasis classifier for papillary thyroid cancer. TCRdb re-analyzed the PCR reads using MiXCR. The V and J calls follow TCRdb's processing rather than the paper's. In the table there are approximately 9,000 clones, 30% to 40% of which are singletons. This TCR came from a female donor with papillary thyroid cancer or a benign thyroid nodule (not recorded which). Some clones in this sample may be carry-over from other donors' samples. Sequencing used adjacent normal tissue. This rearrangement joins TRBV7-2 to TRBJ2-7, with 8 positions matching TRBD1. The CDR3 bases are TGTGCCAGCAGCTCAGGGACAGGTCGCGACGAGCAGTACTTC. Residues: CASSSGTGRDEQYF.